This T cell receptor beta chain was sequenced for a study of T cell responses to AZD1222 COVID-19 vaccine. Study outcomes and limitations: Spike-specific TCR breadth rose after two AZD1222 doses, and depth rose as well. Scientists sampled the repertoires only once the peak T cell response had passed.

Sequencing used immunoSEQ multiplex PCR; TCRdb keeps in-frame clones, though not all of them. The sample contains approximately 210,000 clones, approximately 91% of which appear only once. Between the trimmed V and J ends, which lost 6 bases and 2 bases, there was a span of 4 bases. From germline, CDR1 is SGHTA and CDR2 FQGNSA. The CDR3 is made up of 11 amino acids. As for this clone: Antigen: not known.

Sequenced here: peripheral blood, sampled 28 days after the second AZD1222 dose. The clonotype was recovered from an adult who received the AZD1222 COVID-19 vaccine. The chain employs TRBV7-2 and TRBJ2-5; D not resolved. The CDR3 DNA follows: TGTGCCAGCAGTGCTCAAGAGACCCAGTACTTC. Amino acid sequence: CASSAQETQYF.